The text below deals with one TCR beta chain. Its matching antigen is unknown. Expansion with viral peptide pools was applied to antigen-specific CD4+ T cells by the ViraFEST assay prior to sequencing. Once cultured for 9 to 11 days, the cells underwent separation to obtain CD4+ T cells. BNT162b2 vaccine or mRNA-1273 vaccine was given to participants in two doses. Each vaccine recipient was nucleocapsid antibody negative and had no prior SARS-CoV-2 infection. Half-medium exchanges with IL-2 medium took place on days 3 and 7. CDR3 length: 16 amino acids. Germline V gene data show CDR1 as LNHDA and CDR2 as SQIVND (reference sequence). V was clipped by 3 bases and J by 4 bases, with 18 bases between them. Some clones are missing from TCRdb's copy, which holds only in-frame ones; the method was immunoSEQ multiplex PCR. The data contain 20,000 to 25,000 clones, approximately 76% of them singletons. This sample is drawn from a study of vaccination effects on CD4 cells after COVID-19. Study as a whole: Relative to the second dose, post-vaccine samples were obtained a median of 72 days later.

The sequences come from CD4+ T cells from PBMCs cultured with HCoV-229E spike peptides, collected after COVID-19 vaccination. This TCR came from a human donor who received a COVID-19 vaccine. The gene calls are TRBV19 and TRBJ1-1, with D possibly TRBD1 on 6 matching bases. DNA for the CDR3: TGTGCCAGTAGTATTGTCAGCGGGGGCGGTTTCACTGAAGCTTTCTTT. Its protein product is CASSIVSGGGFTEAFF.